This entry describes one TCR beta chain. This sample was taken from a study of shared clonotypes between healthy human individuals. After removal of 2 bases from V and 1 base from J, the junction contained 5 bases not matched to a gene. The V gene's germline CDR1 is WSHSY and CDR2 SAAADI. CDR3 size: 16 residues. Per the study methods: Without quality scores, immunoSEQ junctional reads could not be filtered like full-length reads. Only in-frame clones appear in the TCRdb table, and some are missing; sequencing was by immunoSEQ multiplex PCR. V and J calls and clone size come straight from that table; D and trimming were deduced from the DNA. The sample carries about 2.4 million clones, about 92% recorded once.

The clonotype originates from a man younger than 35 in good health. The chain uses TRBV10-2 and TRBJ2-3; 8 bases fit TRBD2. Sample: naive CD4+ T cells sorted from blood. Subset of the sample: CD45RA+ positively selected. CDR3 amino acids: CASSEGGGGRTDTQYF. In DNA, the CDR3 is TGCGCCAGCAGTGAGGGAGGCGGGGGGCGCACAGATACGCAGTATTTT.